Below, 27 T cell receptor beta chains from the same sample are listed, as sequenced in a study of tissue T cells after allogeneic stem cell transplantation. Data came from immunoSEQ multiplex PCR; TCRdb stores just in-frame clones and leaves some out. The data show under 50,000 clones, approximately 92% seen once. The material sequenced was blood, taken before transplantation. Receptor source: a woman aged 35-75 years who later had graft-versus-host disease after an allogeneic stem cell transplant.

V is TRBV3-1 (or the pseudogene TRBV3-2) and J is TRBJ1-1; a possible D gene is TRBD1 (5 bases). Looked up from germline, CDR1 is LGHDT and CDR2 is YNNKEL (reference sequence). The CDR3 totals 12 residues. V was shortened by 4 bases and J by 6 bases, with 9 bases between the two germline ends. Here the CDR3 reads CASSLLGAEAFF. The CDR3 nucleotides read TGTGCCAGCAGCCTTTTGGGGGCTGAAGCTTTCTTT.

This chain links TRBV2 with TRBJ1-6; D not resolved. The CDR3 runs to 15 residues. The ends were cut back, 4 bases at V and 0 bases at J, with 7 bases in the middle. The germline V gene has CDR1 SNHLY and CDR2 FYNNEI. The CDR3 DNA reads TGTGCCAGCAGTGTGGAGAGCTCCTATAATTCACCCCTCCACTTT. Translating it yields CASSVESSYNSPLHF.

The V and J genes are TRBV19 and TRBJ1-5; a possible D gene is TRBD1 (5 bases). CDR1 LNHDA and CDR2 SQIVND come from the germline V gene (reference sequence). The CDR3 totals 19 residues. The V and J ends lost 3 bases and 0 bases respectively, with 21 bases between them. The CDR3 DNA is TGTGCCAGTAGTATCACCCACACCGACAGAATTAATAGCAATCAGCCCCAGCATTTT. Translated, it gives CASSITHTDRINSNQPQHF.

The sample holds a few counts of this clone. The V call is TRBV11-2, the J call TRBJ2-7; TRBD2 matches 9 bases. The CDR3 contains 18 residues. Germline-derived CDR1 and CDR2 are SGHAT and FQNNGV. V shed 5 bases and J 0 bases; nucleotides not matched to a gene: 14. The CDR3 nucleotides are TGTGCCAGCAGCGTCGTAGCGGGAGCTCCTCACCTCTCCTACGAGCAGTACTTC. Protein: CASSVVAGAPHLSYEQYF.

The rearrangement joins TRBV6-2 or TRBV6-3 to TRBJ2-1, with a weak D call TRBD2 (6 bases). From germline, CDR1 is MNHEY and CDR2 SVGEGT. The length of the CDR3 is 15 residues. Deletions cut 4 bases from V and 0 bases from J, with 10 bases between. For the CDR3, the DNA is TGTGCCAGCAGTTCCCGCGGGGCCTCCTACAATGAGCAGTTCTTC. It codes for CASSSRGASYNEQFF.

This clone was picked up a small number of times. The CDR3 sequence: CASSFRDRVSYEQYF. CDR3 DNA sequence: TGTGCCAGCAGCTTCCGGGACAGGGTATCCTACGAGCAGTACTTC. The chain joins TRBV13 to TRBJ2-7; 9 nucleotides align to TRBD1. The CDR3 is 15 residues long. V trimming: 3 bases; J trimming: 1 base; junction bases outside the gene matches: 4. The germline V gene has CDR1 PRHDT and CDR2 FYEKMQ (reference sequence).

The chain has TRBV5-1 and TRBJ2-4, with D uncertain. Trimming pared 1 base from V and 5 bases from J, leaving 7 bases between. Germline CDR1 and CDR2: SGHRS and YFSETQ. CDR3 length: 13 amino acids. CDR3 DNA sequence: TGCGCCAGCAGCTTGCGGCCCCAAAACATTCAGTACTTC. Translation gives CASSLRPQNIQYF.

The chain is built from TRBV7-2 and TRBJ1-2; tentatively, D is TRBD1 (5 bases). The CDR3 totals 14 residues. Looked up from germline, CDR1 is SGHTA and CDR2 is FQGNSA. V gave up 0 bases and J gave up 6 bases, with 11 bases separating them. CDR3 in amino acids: CASSLAWQGHGYTF. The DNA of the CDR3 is TGTGCCAGCAGCTTAGCGTGGCAGGGACATGGCTACACCTTC.

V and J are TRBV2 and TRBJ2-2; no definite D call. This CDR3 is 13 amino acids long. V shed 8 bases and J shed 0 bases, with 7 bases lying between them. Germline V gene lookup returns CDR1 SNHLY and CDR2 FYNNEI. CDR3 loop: CASQTSNTGELFF. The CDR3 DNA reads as TGTGCCAGCCAGACTTCGAACACCGGGGAGCTGTTTTTT.

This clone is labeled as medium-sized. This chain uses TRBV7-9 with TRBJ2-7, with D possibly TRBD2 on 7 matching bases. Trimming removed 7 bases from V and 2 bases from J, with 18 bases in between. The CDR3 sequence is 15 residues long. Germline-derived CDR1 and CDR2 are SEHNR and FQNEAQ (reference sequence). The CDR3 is CASTQGGVRPYEQYF. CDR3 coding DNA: TGTGCCAGCACCCAAGGGGGGGTGCGCCCCTACGAGCAGTACTTC.

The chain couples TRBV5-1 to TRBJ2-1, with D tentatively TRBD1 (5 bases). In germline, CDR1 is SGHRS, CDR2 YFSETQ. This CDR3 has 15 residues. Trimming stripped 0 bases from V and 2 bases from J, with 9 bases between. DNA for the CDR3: TGCGCCAGCAGCTTGGAGGGGCAGACCTACAATGAGCAGTTCTTC. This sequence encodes CASSLEGQTYNEQFF.

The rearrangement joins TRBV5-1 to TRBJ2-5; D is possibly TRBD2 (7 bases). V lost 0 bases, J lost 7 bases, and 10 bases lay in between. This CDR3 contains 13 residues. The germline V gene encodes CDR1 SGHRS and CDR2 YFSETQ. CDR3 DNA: TGCGCCAGCAGCTTGGACAGGGAGGGGACCCAGTACTTC. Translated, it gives CASSLDREGTQYF.

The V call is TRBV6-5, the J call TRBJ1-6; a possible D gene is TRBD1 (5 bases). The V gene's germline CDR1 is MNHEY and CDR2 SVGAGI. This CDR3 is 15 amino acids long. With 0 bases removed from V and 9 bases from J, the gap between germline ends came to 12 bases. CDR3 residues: CASSYSARAGSPLHF. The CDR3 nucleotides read TGTGCCAGCAGTTACTCAGCCAGGGCAGGTTCACCCCTCCACTTT.

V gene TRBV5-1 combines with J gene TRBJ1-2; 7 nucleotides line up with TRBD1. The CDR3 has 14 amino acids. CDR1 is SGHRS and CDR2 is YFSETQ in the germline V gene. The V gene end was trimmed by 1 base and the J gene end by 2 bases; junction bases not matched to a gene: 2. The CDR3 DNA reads TGCGCCAGCAGCTTGACAGGGGCGAACTATGGCTACACCTTC. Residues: CASSLTGANYGYTF.

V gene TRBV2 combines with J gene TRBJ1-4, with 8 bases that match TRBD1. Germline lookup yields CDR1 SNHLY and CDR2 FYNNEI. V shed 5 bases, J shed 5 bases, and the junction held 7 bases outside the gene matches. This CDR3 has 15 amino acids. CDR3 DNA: TGTGCCAGCAGTAGAGACAGGGGCTCGAATGAAAAACTGTTTTTT. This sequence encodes CASSRDRGSNEKLFF.

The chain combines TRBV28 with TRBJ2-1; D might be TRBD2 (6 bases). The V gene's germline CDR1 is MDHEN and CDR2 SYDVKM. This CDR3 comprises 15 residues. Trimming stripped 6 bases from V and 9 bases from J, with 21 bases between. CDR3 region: CASRPSLAGIGEQFF. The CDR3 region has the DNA TGTGCCAGCAGACCCTCCCTGGCGGGAATTGGTGAGCAGTTCTTC.

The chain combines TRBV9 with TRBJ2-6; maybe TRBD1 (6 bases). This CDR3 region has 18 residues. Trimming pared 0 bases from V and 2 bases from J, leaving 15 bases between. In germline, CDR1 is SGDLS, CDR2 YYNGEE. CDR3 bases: TGTGCCAGCAGCGTAGCTCCGACCCGGACAGCTGGGGCCAACGTCCTGACTTTC. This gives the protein CASSVAPTRTAGANVLTF.

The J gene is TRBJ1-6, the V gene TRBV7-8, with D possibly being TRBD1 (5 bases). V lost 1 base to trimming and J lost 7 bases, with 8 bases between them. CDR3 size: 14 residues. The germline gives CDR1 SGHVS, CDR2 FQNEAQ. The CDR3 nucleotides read TGTGCCAGCAGCTTAGTGGGACTCAATTCACCCCTCCACTTT. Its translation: CASSLVGLNSPLHF.

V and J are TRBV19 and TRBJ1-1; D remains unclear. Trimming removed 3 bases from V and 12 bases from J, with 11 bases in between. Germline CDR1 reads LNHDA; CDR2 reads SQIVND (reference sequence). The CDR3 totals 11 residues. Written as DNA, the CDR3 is TGTGCCAGTAGTATCCGGGTGAGGACTTTCTTT. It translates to CASSIRVRTFF.

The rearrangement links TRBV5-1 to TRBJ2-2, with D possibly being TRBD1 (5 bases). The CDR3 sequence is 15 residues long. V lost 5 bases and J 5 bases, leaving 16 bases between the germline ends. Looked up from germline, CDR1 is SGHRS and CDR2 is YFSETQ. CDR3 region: CASRSLTKGTGELFF. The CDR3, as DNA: TGCGCCAGCAGGTCTCTTACCAAGGGGACCGGGGAGCTGTTTTTT.

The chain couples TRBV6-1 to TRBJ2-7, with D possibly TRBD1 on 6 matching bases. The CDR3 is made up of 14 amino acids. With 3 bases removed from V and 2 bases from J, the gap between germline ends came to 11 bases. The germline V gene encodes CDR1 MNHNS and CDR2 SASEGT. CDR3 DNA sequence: TGTGCCAGCAGTGATCCAGGGGTACCCTACGAGCAGTACTTC. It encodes CASSDPGVPYEQYF.

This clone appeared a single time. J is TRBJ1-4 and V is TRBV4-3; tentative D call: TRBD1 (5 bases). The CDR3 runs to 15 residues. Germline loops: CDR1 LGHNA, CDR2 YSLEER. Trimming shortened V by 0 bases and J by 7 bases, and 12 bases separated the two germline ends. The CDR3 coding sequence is TGCGCCAGCAGCCAAGACCAGGGATCGGCTGAAAAACTGTTTTTT. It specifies CASSQDQGSAEKLFF.

The CDR3 sequence: CASTHPRGVVQPQHF. The CDR3 DNA is TGTGCCAGCACCCATCCCAGAGGGGTTGTTCAGCCCCAGCATTTT. The V call is TRBV28, the J call TRBJ1-5; possibly TRBD1 for D (5 bases). Trimming pared 7 bases from V and 6 bases from J, leaving 19 bases between. The CDR3 is made up of 15 amino acids. Germline CDR1 MDHEN, CDR2 SYDVKM.

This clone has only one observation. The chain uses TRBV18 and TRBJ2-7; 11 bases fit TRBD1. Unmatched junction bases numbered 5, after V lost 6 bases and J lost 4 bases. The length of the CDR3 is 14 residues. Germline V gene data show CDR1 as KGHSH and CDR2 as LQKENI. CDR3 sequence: CASSAGTGGYEQYF. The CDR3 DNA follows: TGTGCCAGCTCGGCCGGGACAGGGGGATACGAGCAGTACTTC.

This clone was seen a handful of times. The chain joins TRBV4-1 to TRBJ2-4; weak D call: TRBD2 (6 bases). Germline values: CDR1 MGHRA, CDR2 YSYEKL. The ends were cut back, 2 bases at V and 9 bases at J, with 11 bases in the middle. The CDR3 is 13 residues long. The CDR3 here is CASSQRSSGIQYF. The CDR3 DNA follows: TGCGCCAGCAGCCAACGGAGTAGCGGCATTCAGTACTTC.

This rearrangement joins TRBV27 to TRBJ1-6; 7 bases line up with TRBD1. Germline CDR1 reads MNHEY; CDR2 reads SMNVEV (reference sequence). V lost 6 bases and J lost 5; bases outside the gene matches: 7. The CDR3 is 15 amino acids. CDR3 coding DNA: TGTGCCAGCAGCGCAGGGGGGGTCAATAATTCACCCCTCCACTTT. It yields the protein CASSAGGVNNSPLHF.

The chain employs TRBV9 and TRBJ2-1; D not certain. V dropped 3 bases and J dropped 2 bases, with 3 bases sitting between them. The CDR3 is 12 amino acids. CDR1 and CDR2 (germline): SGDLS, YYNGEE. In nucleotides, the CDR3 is TGTGCCAGCAGCGAGACCTACAATGAGCAGTTCTTC. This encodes CASSETYNEQFF.